This paragraph covers one T cell receptor beta chain sequence. The antigen is not known. The data stem from a study of CD8+ T cells in alopecia areata. Study-level background: Each of the treated patients was given oral tofacitinib, 5 to 10 mg twice daily, for moderate-to-severe alopecia areata. Study outcomes and limitations: Normal skin contains resident alphabeta T cells, and these are also sequenced in scalp samples.

This sample's treatment: oral pan-JAK inhibitor, 5-10 mg twice daily. The authors extracted RNA and reverse transcribed it into cDNA as the sequencing template. Libraries were prepared by immunoSEQ multiplex PCR; TCRdb keeps only in-frame clonotypes and omits some of them. The data contain some 95,000 clones, around 40% of them singletons. The CDR3 has 11 residues. V was shortened by 0 bases and J by 8 bases, with 7 bases between the two germline ends. Germline assignment: CDR1 SQVTM and CDR2 ANQGSEA. The sequence was obtained from a human donor with alopecia areata. The rearrangement joins TRBV29-1 to TRBJ1-1; no definite D call. The sequencing used CD8+ T cells sorted from blood, collected at week 24, from a patient treated with tofacitinib. As DNA, the CDR3 is TGCAGCGTTGAAGACCGGAACGAAGCTTTCTTT. This encodes CSVEDRNEAFF.